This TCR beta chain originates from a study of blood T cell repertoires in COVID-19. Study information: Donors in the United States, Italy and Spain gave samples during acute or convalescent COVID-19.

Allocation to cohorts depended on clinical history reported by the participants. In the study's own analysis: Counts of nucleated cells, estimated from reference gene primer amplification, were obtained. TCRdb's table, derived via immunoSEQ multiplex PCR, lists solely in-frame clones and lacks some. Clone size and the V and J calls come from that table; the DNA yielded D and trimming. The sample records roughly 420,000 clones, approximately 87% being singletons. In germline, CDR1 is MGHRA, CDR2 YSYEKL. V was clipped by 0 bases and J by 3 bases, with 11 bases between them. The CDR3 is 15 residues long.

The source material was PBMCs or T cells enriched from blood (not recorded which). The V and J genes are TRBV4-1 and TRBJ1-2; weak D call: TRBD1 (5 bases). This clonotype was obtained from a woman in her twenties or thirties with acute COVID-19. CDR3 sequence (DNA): TGCGCCAGCAGCCAAGAACCAGGGCCCTACTATGGCTACACCTTC. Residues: CASSQEPGPYYGYTF.